These T cell receptor beta chains were read from a single sample in a study of blood T cell repertoires in COVID-19. Sequencing was performed with immunoSEQ multiplex PCR; in TCRdb, only in-frame clones are kept and a portion is missing. This table holds some 51,000 clones, 90% found once. Specimen: peripheral blood. These receptor sequences come from a man aged 35-49 years with acute or convalescent COVID-19. The CDR3 runs from the conserved cysteine through the conserved F or W. Fields, in order: J gene, V gene, D gene, clone size, CDR3 DNA, CDR3 protein. D genes are given only for firm matches. A clone size is listed for some rows: how often the clone was seen (once, few, many), or a class if it is expanded.

j_gene: TRBJ1-2; v_gene: TRBV25-1; d_gene: TRBD1; abundance: NA; CDR3nt: TGTGCCAGCAGTGAGCCGGACAGGGAGGGATATGGCTACACCTTC; CDR3aa: CASSEPDREGYGYTF
j_gene: TRBJ2-1; v_gene: TRBV7-2; d_gene: TRBD1; abundance: once; CDR3nt: TGTGCCAGCAGCTTAGTTACGGGACAGGGGCAGTTCTTC; CDR3aa: CASSLVTGQGQFF
j_gene: TRBJ1-1; v_gene: TRBV19; d_gene: NA; abundance: once; CDR3nt: TGTGCCAGTAGTATATCGGCAGGGGAAGCTTTCTTT; CDR3aa: CASSISAGEAFF
j_gene: TRBJ2-5; v_gene: TRBV19; d_gene: NA; abundance: NA; CDR3nt: TGTGCCAGTAGAATCAGAGGTGGCATCGCAGAGACCCAGTACTTC; CDR3aa: CASRIRGGIAETQYF
j_gene: TRBJ2-5; v_gene: TRBV19; d_gene: TRBD2; abundance: NA; CDR3nt: TGTGCCAGTAGTATCTCTCGCGGGAGGGAGACCCAGTACTTC; CDR3aa: CASSISRGRETQYF
j_gene: TRBJ1-5; v_gene: TRBV11-2; d_gene: NA; abundance: NA; CDR3nt: TGTGCCAGCAGCTTAGGAGACAGTGGCAATCAGCCCCAGCATTTT; CDR3aa: CASSLGDSGNQPQHF
j_gene: TRBJ1-5; v_gene: TRBV29-1; d_gene: TRBD1; abundance: NA; CDR3nt: TGCAGCGTTCTCACAATGGACAGGGAAGGCAATCAGCCCCAGCATTTT; CDR3aa: CSVLTMDREGNQPQHF
j_gene: TRBJ1-2; v_gene: TRBV2; d_gene: NA; abundance: medium-sized; CDR3nt: TGTGCCAGCAGTGAAGCTCAGGGGAGCTATGGCTACACCTTC; CDR3aa: CASSEAQGSYGYTF
j_gene: TRBJ2-1; v_gene: TRBV7-2; d_gene: TRBD1; abundance: NA; CDR3nt: TGTGCCAGCATCTTTAAGAGGAGGACAGGGGGCTTCGATGAGCAGTTCTTC; CDR3aa: CASIFKRRTGGFDEQFF
j_gene: TRBJ2-7; v_gene: TRBV4-1; d_gene: TRBD2; abundance: NA; CDR3nt: TGCGCCAGCAGCCAGCTAGCGGGAAGCCTAGACGAGCAGTACTTC; CDR3aa: CASSQLAGSLDEQYF
j_gene: TRBJ2-2; v_gene: TRBV27; d_gene: TRBD2; abundance: NA; CDR3nt: TGTGCCAGCAGTTTACCGCCACTAGCGGGAGGGCCCGGGGAGCTGTTTTTT; CDR3aa: CASSLPPLAGGPGELFF
j_gene: TRBJ2-1; v_gene: TRBV4-3; d_gene: NA; abundance: NA; CDR3nt: TGCGCCAGCAGCTACCGGATAGCGTCCTACAATGAGCAGTTCTTC; CDR3aa: CASSYRIASYNEQFF
j_gene: TRBJ1-3; v_gene: TRBV27; d_gene: TRBD1; abundance: NA; CDR3nt: TGTGCCAGCACCGACAGGGGGGGGGCTGGAAACACCATATATTTT; CDR3aa: CASTDRGGAGNTIYF
j_gene: TRBJ1-5; v_gene: TRBV19; d_gene: NA; abundance: NA; CDR3nt: TGTGCCAGTAGTGCCTTAACAGGGACCGGCAATCAGCCCCAGCATTTT; CDR3aa: CASSALTGTGNQPQHF
j_gene: TRBJ2-1; v_gene: TRBV9; d_gene: NA; abundance: NA; CDR3nt: TGTGCCAGCAGCGTTGGGCGGGCCGACAATGAGCAGTTCTTC; CDR3aa: CASSVGRADNEQFF
j_gene: TRBJ2-5; v_gene: TRBV7-2; d_gene: TRBD2; abundance: NA; CDR3nt: TGTGCCAGCAGCTTAGGACTAGCGGGGGGGAAGACCCAGTACTTC; CDR3aa: CASSLGLAGGKTQYF
j_gene: TRBJ2-3; v_gene: TRBV3-1/TRBV3-2; d_gene: TRBD2; abundance: NA; CDR3nt: TGTGCCAGCAGCACCGCGGGAGGACACACAGATACGCAGTATTTT; CDR3aa: CASSTAGGHTDTQYF
j_gene: TRBJ2-7; v_gene: TRBV29-1; d_gene: NA; abundance: once; CDR3nt: TGCAGCGTAAGCGGACTCTCCCCCTACGAGCAGTACTTC; CDR3aa: CSVSGLSPYEQYF
j_gene: TRBJ1-4; v_gene: TRBV10-2; d_gene: TRBD1; abundance: NA; CDR3nt: TGCGCCAGCGGCCGGGACAGGGGGTTTGAAAAACTGTTTTTT; CDR3aa: CASGRDRGFEKLFF
j_gene: TRBJ2-3; v_gene: TRBV5-5; d_gene: NA; abundance: NA; CDR3nt: TGTGCCAGCAGCTTTTGGACATTAGGCACAGATACGCAGTATTTT; CDR3aa: CASSFWTLGTDTQYF
j_gene: TRBJ2-1; v_gene: TRBV19; d_gene: TRBD2; abundance: NA; CDR3nt: TGTGCCAGTAGTATGTTTTGGCGGGGGGTATACAATGAGCAGTTCTTC; CDR3aa: CASSMFWRGVYNEQFF
j_gene: TRBJ2-5; v_gene: TRBV4-2; d_gene: NA; abundance: NA; CDR3nt: TGTGCCAGCAGCCTGTTTCTGCAAGAGACCCAGTACTTC; CDR3aa: CASSLFLQETQYF
j_gene: TRBJ1-4; v_gene: TRBV4-1; d_gene: NA; abundance: NA; CDR3nt: TGCGCCAGCAGCCAAGATGTCACAACCACCGCAACTAATGAAAAACTGTTTTTT; CDR3aa: CASSQDVTTTATNEKLFF
j_gene: TRBJ2-3; v_gene: TRBV5-1; d_gene: TRBD2; abundance: NA; CDR3nt: TGCGCCAGCAGCTTGTTGGCGGGAGGGCAAGATACGCAGTATTTT; CDR3aa: CASSLLAGGQDTQYF
j_gene: TRBJ1-5; v_gene: TRBV21-1; d_gene: NA; abundance: NA; CDR3nt: TGTGCCAGCAGCAAACGAAGTCGGTACAGGGTAGATCAGCCCCAGCATTTT; CDR3aa: CASSKRSRYRVDQPQHF
j_gene: TRBJ2-1; v_gene: TRBV12-3/TRBV12-4; d_gene: NA; abundance: NA; CDR3nt: TGTGCCAGCAGTTTAAGGGGGGAGCAGTTCTTC; CDR3aa: CASSLRGEQFF
j_gene: TRBJ1-5; v_gene: TRBV7-2; d_gene: TRBD1; abundance: once; CDR3nt: TGTGCCAGCAGCTTAGCGGGGTCGACAGGCAGGGGGCTTGGCAATCAGCCCCAGCATTTT; CDR3aa: CASSLAGSTGRGLGNQPQHF